These 31 T cell receptor beta chains were all obtained from the same sample, sequenced in a study of T cell responses to AZD1222 COVID-19 vaccine (dated by TCRdb to the early 2020s). Library preparation was by the immunoSEQ multiplex PCR assay. Drawn from immuneACCESS, this table holds only the in-frame rearrangements with V and J called that TCRdb kept. Clones are partly lost; checked studies trace under half to an unresolved V gene and leave the rest unexplained. Counted in this sample were tens of thousands of clones; 65% to 85% of them appeared once. The ten largest clonotypes hold 20% to 25% of the sample. The time point label for this specimen denotes: baseline before first vaccination. This specimen consisted of peripheral blood, obtained on day 0 of AZD1222 vaccination. The source of these receptors is an adult in good health.

The chain links TRBV13 to TRBJ1-1; possibly TRBD1 for D (6 bases). Trimming shortened V by 4 bases and J by 7 bases, and 10 bases separated the two germline ends. The length of the CDR3 is 12 residues. Germline V gene sequence: CDR1 PRHDT, CDR2 FYEKMQ (reference sequence). CDR3 bases: TGTGCCAGCAGCTCGTCGACAGGTGAAGCTTTCTTT. This translates into CASSSSTGEAFF. The full variable domain, with the rest looked up from reference TRBV13 and TRBJ1-1, is AAGVIQSPRHLIKEKRETATLKCYPIPRHDTVYWYQQGPGQDPQFLISFYEKMQSDKGSIPDRFSAQQFSDYHSELNMSSLELGDSALYFCASSSSTGEAFFGQGTRLTVV.

This chain connects TRBV24-1 to TRBJ2-3; D remains unclear. The CDR3 spans 13 residues. Germline CDR1 KGHDR, CDR2 SFDVKD. V shed 2 bases and J shed 5 bases, with 7 bases lying between them. CDR3 coding DNA: TGTGCCACCAGTGATTCGGCGGTAGATACGCAGTATTTT. Residues: CATSDSAVDTQYF.

The J gene is TRBJ2-3, the V gene TRBV30, with D perhaps being TRBD1 or TRBD2 (5 bases each). There are 14 residues in the CDR3. Trimming took 3 bases from V and 2 from J, leaving 12 bases between them. Germline V gives CDR1 GTSNPN, CDR2 SVGIG (reference sequence). The CDR3 DNA reads TGTGCCTGGAGGGGGCTAGCTCACACAGATACGCAGTATTTT. It specifies CAWRGLAHTDTQYF.

The chain links TRBV15 to TRBJ1-2; TRBD1 aligns across 7 bases. The CDR3 runs 14 residues. The J segment lost 5 bases and the V segment lost 0 bases, leaving 3 bases of the junction unmatched. CDR1 LNHNV and CDR2 YYDKDF come from the germline V gene (reference sequence). The CDR3 spells CATSRDRQGYGYTF. The CDR3 nucleotides are TGTGCCACCAGCAGAGACCGACAGGGTTATGGCTACACCTTC.

This clone was picked up a small number of times. The chain is built from TRBV28 and TRBJ2-1; TRBD2 matches 7 bases. Germline-derived CDR1 and CDR2 are MDHEN and SYDVKM. J was trimmed by 4 bases and V by 6 bases; bases with no gene match: 6. This CDR3 comprises 14 residues. CDR3: CASRPGLSYNEQFF. Written as DNA, the CDR3 is TGTGCCAGCAGGCCGGGACTATCATACAATGAGCAGTTCTTC.

V and J are TRBV6-4 and TRBJ1-6; 8 bases are shared with TRBD1. Germline assignment: CDR1 MRHNA and CDR2 SNTAGT. This CDR3 contains 14 residues. V lost 5 bases and J lost 10; bases outside the gene matches: 7. CDR3 in amino acids: CASSRTGGDSPLHF. The CDR3 bases are TGTGCCAGCAGTAGAACAGGGGGAGACTCACCCCTCCACTTT.

The chain combines TRBV7-2 with TRBJ1-1; D perhaps matches TRBD1 (6 bases). This CDR3 comprises 13 residues. The V and J ends lost 5 bases and 3 bases respectively, with 10 bases between them. CDR1 is SGHTA, CDR2 FQGNSA, per germline. The CDR3, as DNA: TGTGCCAGCAGCCCCCGACAGGACACTGAAGCTTTCTTT. It yields the protein CASSPRQDTEAFF.

This clone appeared a few times. The V call is TRBV6-5, the J call TRBJ2-2; 8 bases map to TRBD1. The junction had 7 bases not matched to a gene; V was cut back by 6 bases and J by 4 bases. Germline values: CDR1 MNHEY, CDR2 SVGAGI. This CDR3 comprises 15 residues. The CDR3 here is CASRREDRATGELFF. CDR3 DNA: TGTGCCAGCAGACGAGAGGACAGGGCCACCGGGGAGCTGTTTTTT.

V and J are TRBV19 and TRBJ2-7; the match to TRBD2 covers 11 bases. With 4 bases clipped from V and 3 bases from J, the junction kept 2 bases outside the gene matches. This CDR3 has 14 amino acids. CDR1 and CDR2 (germline): LNHDA, SQIVND (reference sequence). The CDR3 DNA sequence: TGTGCCAGTAGTACCGGGACTAGCGGCTACGAGCAGTACTTC. Its protein is CASSTGTSGYEQYF.

V gene TRBV3-1 (or the pseudogene TRBV3-2) combines with J gene TRBJ2-2; D unclear. The germline V and J ends were trimmed by 1 base and 8 bases, with 11 bases remaining between them. CDR3 size: 14 residues. Germline-derived CDR1 and CDR2 are LGHDT and YNNKEL (reference sequence). CDR3 loop: CASSQVIRLGELFF. Written as DNA, the CDR3 is TGTGCCAGCAGCCAAGTCATAAGGTTAGGGGAGCTGTTTTTT.

The chain is built from TRBV5-4 and TRBJ1-2, with D possibly matching TRBD1 (5 bases). The germline V gene has CDR1 SGHNT and CDR2 YYREEE (reference sequence). V was pared by 2 bases and J by 7 bases, with 12 bases between. The CDR3 covers 13 residues. In nucleotides, the CDR3 is TGTGCCAGCAGCTTTCGGGGGGTGGTTGGCTACACCTTC. Its protein is CASSFRGVVGYTF. The full variable domain, with the rest looked up from reference TRBV5-4 and TRBJ1-2, is ETGVTQSPTHLIKTRGQQVTLRCSSQSGHNTVSWYQQALGQGPQFIFQYYREEENGRGNFPPRFSGLQFPNYSSELNVNALELDDSALYLCASSFRGVVGYTFGSGTRLTVV.

The V call is TRBV19, the J call TRBJ2-3; 13 bases line up with TRBD2. Losses at the gene ends were 5 bases for V and 4 bases for J; bases not matched to a gene: 12. The CDR3 extends over 18 amino acids. Germline-derived CDR1 and CDR2 are LNHDA and SQIVND (reference sequence). The CDR3 DNA is TGTGCCAGTAGTCCGGAGCCGGGACTAGCGGGGCTCTCAGATACGCAGTATTTT. Its protein product is CASSPEPGLAGLSDTQYF.

The chain carries TRBV7-6 and TRBJ1-5; the D is unclear. V shed 4 bases and J shed 1 base, with 11 bases lying between them. The CDR3 has 15 residues. From germline, CDR1 is SGHVS and CDR2 FNYEAQ. This CDR3 is CASSYRDGSNQPQHF. The CDR3 DNA is TGTGCCAGCAGCTATCGAGACGGAAGCAATCAGCCCCAGCATTTT.

This clone has only a few counts. This chain links TRBV19 with TRBJ1-1; 8 bases align to TRBD1. The length of the CDR3 is 15 residues. J lost 5 bases, V lost 5 bases, and 10 bases had no gene match. Germline values: CDR1 LNHDA, CDR2 SQIVND (reference sequence). The CDR3 sequence: CASSVNPNRGTEAFF. The CDR3 DNA reads as TGTGCCAGTAGTGTCAACCCCAACAGGGGGACTGAAGCTTTCTTT. Drawing the rest from reference TRBV19 and TRBJ1-1, the complete variable domain is DGGITQSPKYLFRKEGQNVTLSCEQNLNHDAMYWYRQDPGQGLRLIYYSQIVNDFQKGDIAEGYSVSREKKESFPLTVTSAQKNPTAFYLCASSVNPNRGTEAFFGQGTRLTVV.

The V and J genes are TRBV19 and TRBJ1-2, with TRBD1 matching over 8 bases. From germline, CDR1 is LNHDA and CDR2 SQIVND (reference sequence). J lost 5 bases, V lost 7 bases, and 12 bases had no gene match. The length of the CDR3 is 15 residues. The CDR3: CASTRTGTGNYGYTF. In DNA form, the CDR3 reads TGTGCCAGTACGAGAACCGGGACAGGAAATTATGGCTACACCTTC.

The rearrangement joins TRBV19 to TRBJ2-2; 11 bases map to TRBD1. This CDR3 spans 15 amino acids. The V and J ends lost 4 bases and 6 bases, in that order; junction bases with no gene match: 4. The germline V gene encodes CDR1 LNHDA and CDR2 SQIVND (reference sequence). The CDR3 bases are TGTGCCAGTAGTAGGGGACAGGGGGGCGCCGGGGAGCTGTTTTTT. Protein product: CASSRGQGGAGELFF.

This chain connects TRBV2 to TRBJ2-6; D remains ambiguous. V was shortened by 4 bases and J by 0 bases, with 10 bases between the two germline ends. This CDR3 is 16 amino acids long. Germline V lookup: CDR1 SNHLY, CDR2 FYNNEI. CDR3 protein: CASSVMWSSGANVLTF. CDR3 bases: TGTGCCAGCAGTGTTATGTGGAGCTCTGGGGCCAACGTCCTGACTTTC.

This clone was recorded only once. The V call is TRBV28, the J call TRBJ1-4; D gene uncertain. The CDR3 loop spans 11 amino acids. Germline loops: CDR1 MDHEN, CDR2 SYDVKM. Between the trimmed V and J ends, which lost 3 bases and 7 bases, there was a span of 3 bases. The CDR3 DNA follows: TGTGCCAGCAGTTTTGTTGAAAAACTGTTTTTT. It codes for CASSFVEKLFF. Supplemented by reference TRBV28 and TRBJ1-4, the full variable domain reads DVKVTQSSRYLVKRTGEKVFLECVQDMDHENMFWYRQDPGLGLRLIYFSYDVKMKEKGDIPEGYSVSREKKERFSLILESASTNQTSMYLCASSFVEKLFFGSGTQLSVL.

This chain connects TRBV9 to TRBJ1-2, with 11 positions matching TRBD1. V lost 4 bases and J lost 8; bases outside the gene matches: 10. Germline V gene lookup returns CDR1 SGDLS and CDR2 YYNGEE. The CDR3 sequence is 15 residues long. The CDR3 DNA is TGTGCCAGCAGCCTTCGGACAGGGGGCGCCGAGGGCTACACCTTC. Translated, it gives CASSLRTGGAEGYTF.

V gene TRBV5-1 combines with J gene TRBJ2-5; TRBD1 is a possible D gene (5 bases). CDR1 is SGHRS, CDR2 YFSETQ, per germline. Trimming took 0 bases from V and 2 from J, leaving 8 bases between them. The CDR3 length is 14 residues. DNA of the CDR3: TGCGCCAGCAGCTTGGGGGGCCCACAAGAGACCCAGTACTTC. Encoded protein: CASSLGGPQETQYF.

This chain links TRBV19 with TRBJ1-2; D not resolved. The CDR3 contains 13 residues. Trimming removed 0 bases at V and 5 bases at J, with 7 bases between. Germline V gene data show CDR1 as LNHDA and CDR2 as SQIVND (reference sequence). The CDR3 region is CASSIDQQYGYTF. DNA of the CDR3: TGTGCCAGTAGTATAGATCAGCAATATGGCTACACCTTC.

The rearrangement joins TRBV11-2 to TRBJ1-5, with 9 bases aligning to TRBD1. Trimming took 3 bases from V and 3 from J; bases not matched to a gene: 12. The CDR3 covers 18 residues. CDR1 is SGHAT and CDR2 is FQNNGV in the germline V gene. CDR3 region: CASSFGTGRRHNNQPQHF. The DNA of the CDR3 is TGTGCCAGCAGCTTCGGGACAGGGAGACGCCACAACAATCAGCCCCAGCATTTT.

This clone was counted only a few times. The chain employs TRBV3-1 (or the pseudogene TRBV3-2) and TRBJ2-3; D is undetermined. Trimming took off 5 bases at V and 2 bases at J, with 17 bases between the two ends. The length of the CDR3 is 16 residues. CDR1 is LGHDT, CDR2 YNNKEL, per germline (reference sequence). The CDR3 is CASSDAGRKLTDTQYF. The CDR3 region has the DNA TGTGCCAGCAGCGATGCCGGGCGAAAACTCACAGATACGCAGTATTTT.

The CDR3 region has the DNA TGTGCCAGCAGCTTGGACCCCGGGGCTGGGGCCAACGTCCTGACTTTC. It yields the protein CASSLDPGAGANVLTF. This chain connects TRBV5-6 to TRBJ2-6; D is perhaps TRBD2 (5 bases). Trimming stripped 0 bases from V and 2 bases from J, with 9 bases between. The CDR3 length is 16 residues. Germline CDR1 reads SGHDT; CDR2 reads YYEEEE.

The chain combines TRBV18 with TRBJ1-2, with TRBD1 identical over 9 bases. CDR3 size: 15 residues. Germline V gene sequence: CDR1 KGHSH, CDR2 LQKENI. The trim removed 4 bases at V and 2 bases at J, leaving 5 bases unmatched. The CDR3 DNA reads as TGTGCCAGCTCACAGGGGACAGGGCCCAACTATGGCTACACCTTC. This sequence encodes CASSQGTGPNYGYTF.

V is TRBV5-1 and J is TRBJ1-1, with TRBD1 as a possible D gene (5 bases). The CDR3 is made up of 14 amino acids. V was trimmed by 0 bases and J by 4 bases, leaving 10 bases between them. Per germline, CDR1 SGHRS and CDR2 YFSETQ. The CDR3 coding sequence is TGCGCCAGCAGCTTGGAAGGGGCAGGCACTGAAGCTTTCTTT. Its translation is CASSLEGAGTEAFF.

The chain joins TRBV2 to TRBJ1-3; D possibly corresponds to TRBD1 (5 bases). Per germline, CDR1 SNHLY and CDR2 FYNNEI. CDR3 length: 14 amino acids. V was cut by 8 bases and J by 0 bases, with 11 bases left in between. This chain's CDR3 is CASQGPSSGNTIYF. The DNA for the CDR3 is TGTGCCAGCCAGGGACCGAGCTCTGGAAACACCATATATTTT.

The chain links TRBV5-1 to TRBJ2-5, with 9 nucleotides matching TRBD1. Looked up from germline, CDR1 is SGHRS and CDR2 is YFSETQ. The CDR3 consists of 14 residues. V lost 5 bases and J lost 2; bases outside the gene matches: 4. The CDR3 DNA follows: TGCGCCAGCAGGGCCGGGACAGGGCAAGAGACCCAGTACTTC. The encoded protein is CASRAGTGQETQYF. The entire variable domain, with the rest obtained from reference TRBV5-1 and TRBJ2-5, is as follows: KAGVTQTPRYLIKTRGQQVTLSCSPISGHRSVSWYQQTPGQGLQFLFEYFSETQRNKGNFPGRFSGRQFSNSRSEMNVSTLELGDSALYLCASRAGTGQETQYFGPGTRLLVL.

The V call is TRBV21-1, the J call TRBJ2-3; whether TRBD2, the table's D call, matches the DNA was not checked. TRBV21-1 is termed a pseudogene. The CDR3 consists of 15 residues. CDR3 loop: CASSKRGTHDRTQYF. The CDR3 DNA reads as TGTGCCAGCAGCAAACGAGGGACTCACGATAGGACGCAGTATTTT.

V and J are TRBV21-1 and TRBJ2-7; the listed D gene, TRBD1, was not tested against the DNA. TRBV21-1 constitutes a pseudogene. The length of the CDR3 is 11 residues. The CDR3 here is CASSTSYEQYF. CDR3 bases: TGTGCCAGCAGCACATCCTACGAGCAGTACTTC.

The chain has TRBV15 and TRBJ2-7; 8 nucleotides match TRBD1. CDR3 length: 16 residues. CDR1 is LNHNV and CDR2 is YYDKDF in the germline V gene (reference sequence). The J segment lost 6 bases and the V segment lost 1 base, leaving 11 bases of the junction unmatched. This chain's CDR3 is CATSRAGGDRGSEQYF. CDR3 sequence (DNA): TGTGCCACCAGCAGAGCTGGCGGTGACAGGGGTTCCGAGCAGTACTTC. The full variable domain, completed using reference TRBV15 and TRBJ2-7, is DAMVIQNPRYQVTQFGKPVTLSCSQTLNHNVMYWYQQKSSQAPKLLFHYYDKDFNNEADTPDNFQSRRPNTSFCFLDIRSPGLGDTAMYLCATSRAGGDRGSEQYFGPGTRLTVT.